One and the same sample provided the 22 T cell receptor beta chains below, sequenced in a study of control samples from healthy donors and cancer patients. Produced via immunoSEQ multiplex PCR; TCRdb's table is partial and in-frame only. This table holds more than 20,000 clones, approximately 91% found once. The sequencing input was PBMCs. The receptors originated from a man aged 45-60 years with lung cancer.

The rearrangement joins TRBV11-3 to TRBJ1-1; D gene uncertain. CDR1 is SGHNT and CDR2 is YENEEA in the germline V gene. This CDR3 has 14 amino acids. Trimming cost V 5 bases and J 2 bases, with 12 bases left between them. CDR3 DNA sequence: TGTGCCAGCAGCCAACAACCAGGAAACACTGAAGCTTTCTTT. Translation gives CASSQQPGNTEAFF.

To note about this clone: The junction and the germline gene differ at one end; a read error may be behind it. This rearrangement joins TRBV7-7 to TRBJ2-1; the D is unclear. Germline CDR1 reads SSHAT; CDR2 reads FNYEAQ (reference sequence). This CDR3 spans 13 amino acids. The CDR3 sequence: CASSLDWGNEQFF. The CDR3 DNA is TGTGCTAGCAGCTTAGATTGGGGAAATGAGCAGTTCTTC.

The J gene is TRBJ2-2, the V gene TRBV28, with a tentative D call TRBD1 (5 bases). CDR1 MDHEN and CDR2 SYDVKM come from the germline V gene. The V and J ends lost 10 bases and 2 bases respectively, with 14 bases between them. The CDR3 has 14 residues. The CDR3 DNA reads as TGTGCCACCAAACAGGAGCCAAACACCGGGGAGCTGTTTTTT. This encodes CATKQEPNTGELFF.

The V gene is TRBV5-1, the J gene TRBJ2-7; TRBD1 aligns across 9 bases. CDR1 and CDR2 (germline): SGHRS, YFSETQ. V lost 5 bases, J lost 3 bases, and 9 bases stayed unmatched. The CDR3 spans 15 residues. Here the CDR3 DNA reads TGCGCCAGCAGTCTGTCGACAGGGGGAATCTACGAGCAGTACTTC. It translates to CASSLSTGGIYEQYF.

This chain connects TRBV27 to TRBJ1-5; maybe TRBD1 (5 bases). The germline V gene encodes CDR1 MNHEY and CDR2 SMNVEV (reference sequence). Trimming pared 7 bases from V and 2 bases from J, leaving 15 bases between. The CDR3 has 15 residues. This CDR3 is CASKSLGVGNQPQHF. DNA for the CDR3: TGTGCCAGCAAGTCTTTGGGGGTGGGCAATCAGCCCCAGCATTTT.

This chain connects TRBV10-3 to TRBJ2-5, with 7 bases lining up with TRBD1. The ends lost 6 bases at V and 4 bases at J; junction bases unmatched: 5. The V gene's germline CDR1 is ENHRY and CDR2 SYGVKD. This CDR3 contains 13 residues. CDR3 nucleotides: TGTGCCATCAGAGACAGGGTAGGAGAGACCCAGTACTTC. It codes for CAIRDRVGETQYF.

This clone was found a few times. V is TRBV5-1 and J is TRBJ2-1; the D call may be TRBD1 or TRBD2 (6 bases each). This CDR3 has 15 residues. The V gene lost 3 bases and the J gene lost 7 bases, with 17 bases spanning the gap. CDR1 and CDR2 (germline): SGHRS, YFSETQ. The CDR3 DNA is TGCGCCAGCAGCTATATAGGGGGGCCGGGTAATGAGCAGTTCTTC. Encoded protein: CASSYIGGPGNEQFF.

The J gene is TRBJ2-5, the V gene TRBV10-3; D gene uncertain. This CDR3 has 12 amino acids. Deletions cut 3 bases from V and 5 bases from J, with 7 bases between. Germline CDR1 is ENHRY and CDR2 is SYGVKD. The CDR3 region is CAISDSWETQYF. The CDR3, as DNA: TGTGCCATCAGTGATAGCTGGGAGACCCAGTACTTC.

Remarks on this clone: One end of the junction does not line up with germline, which may come from a read error. The chain couples TRBV7-7 to TRBJ2-5, with a tentative D call TRBD1 (6 bases). The CDR3 spans 12 residues. The germline CDR1 and CDR2 sequences are SSHAT and FNYEAQ (reference sequence). The CDR3 sequence: CASSSDQGNPHF. CDR3 bases: TGTGCTAGCAGCTCAGATCAGGGGAACCCACACTTC.

The chain has TRBV3-1 (or the pseudogene TRBV3-2) and TRBJ2-6; the D is unclear. CDR1 is LGHDT and CDR2 is YNNKEL in the germline V gene (reference sequence). CDR3 size: 15 residues. Deletions cut 1 base from V and 0 bases from J, with 4 bases between. The CDR3 loop reads CASSQGSSGANVLTF. DNA for the CDR3: TGTGCCAGCAGCCAAGGTTCCTCTGGGGCCAACGTCCTGACTTTC.

The J gene is TRBJ2-7, the V gene TRBV11-2; D possibly matches TRBD1 or TRBD2 (5 bases each). The V end was cut by 1 base, the J end by 3 bases, with 13 bases between. Germline CDR1 is SGHAT and CDR2 is FQNNGV. CDR3 length equals 15 residues. The CDR3: CASSLVGTAGYEQYF. CDR3 DNA: TGTGCCAGCAGCTTAGTTGGGACGGCCGGCTACGAGCAGTACTTC. Filled out from reference TRBV11-2 and TRBJ2-7, the complete variable domain reads EAGVAQSPRYKIIEKRQSVAFWCNPISGHATLYWYQQILGQGPKLLIQFQNNGVVDDSQLPKDRFSAERLKGVDSTLKIQPAKLEDSAVYLCASSLVGTAGYEQYFGPGTRLTVT.

V gene TRBV2 combines with J gene TRBJ1-4; D possibly corresponds to TRBD1 (5 bases). CDR3 length: 15 residues. Germline V gene data show CDR1 as SNHLY and CDR2 as FYNNEI. Trimming took 6 bases from V and 3 from J, leaving 14 bases between them. The CDR3 loop is CASSSGHGSNEKLFF. The CDR3 DNA sequence: TGTGCCAGCAGCTCCGGACACGGTTCTAATGAAAAACTGTTTTTT.

V and J are TRBV12-3 or TRBV12-4 and TRBJ1-2; TRBD1 might be the D (6 bases). V lost 5 bases to trimming and J lost 7 bases, with 14 bases between them. The CDR3 totals 13 residues. CDR3 DNA: TGTGCCAGCAGTGGAGAGGGGGAAAGTGGCTACACCTTC. Translated: CASSGEGESGYTF.

The chain recombines TRBV5-1 with TRBJ2-3; 7 bases align to TRBD2. Germline-derived CDR1 and CDR2 are SGHRS and YFSETQ. V lost 0 bases to trimming and J lost 4 bases; unmatched junction nucleotides: 8. This CDR3 has 16 amino acids. CDR3 DNA sequence: TGCGCCAGCAGCTTGGCCGGGGGGAATAGGCCAGATACGCAGTATTTT. Its translation: CASSLAGGNRPDTQYF.

The chain recombines TRBV2 with TRBJ1-3; D not certain. Germline V gives CDR1 SNHLY, CDR2 FYNNEI. The CDR3 runs 11 residues. Trimming left V 6 bases short and J 4 bases short, with 4 bases between. This CDR3 is CASRQGNTIYF. The CDR3 nucleotides read TGTGCCAGCAGGCAAGGAAACACCATATATTTT.

The chain links TRBV15 to TRBJ1-1, with TRBD1 identical over 10 bases. V shed 0 bases and J 3 bases; nucleotides not matched to a gene: 7. The germline CDR1 and CDR2 sequences are LNHNV and YYDKDF (reference sequence). The CDR3 runs to 17 residues. CDR3: CATSRDWGTGVDTEAFF. The CDR3 nucleotides are TGTGCCACCAGCAGAGATTGGGGGACAGGGGTCGACACTGAAGCTTTCTTT.

The gene calls are TRBV5-6 and TRBJ1-2; D may be TRBD1 (5 bases). There are 15 residues in the CDR3. V lost 4 bases to trimming and J lost 0 bases, with 13 bases between them. The V gene's germline CDR1 is SGHDT and CDR2 YYEEEE. CDR3 amino acids: CASSKRQSSNYGYTF. The CDR3 DNA sequence: TGTGCCAGCAGCAAAAGACAGAGTTCTAACTATGGCTACACCTTC.

V gene TRBV4-1 combines with J gene TRBJ2-3, with D uncertain. V gave up 0 bases and J gave up 0 bases, with 4 bases separating them. The germline V gene encodes CDR1 MGHRA and CDR2 YSYEKL. The length of the CDR3 is 14 residues. The CDR3 reads CASSQDPSTDTQYF. CDR3 nucleotides: TGCGCCAGCAGCCAAGATCCCAGCACAGATACGCAGTATTTT.

The chain combines TRBV5-5 with TRBJ2-6, with TRBD1 as a possible D gene (6 bases). The CDR3 extends over 16 amino acids. Deletions cut 2 bases from V and 4 bases from J, with 13 bases between. From germline, CDR1 is SGHKS and CDR2 YYEKEE (reference sequence). CDR3 in DNA: TGTGCCAGCAGCTTAAGCCAGGGGTACGGGGCCAACGTCCTGACTTTC. It encodes CASSLSQGYGANVLTF.

The chain is built from TRBV10-3 and TRBJ2-7; no definite D call. Trimming cost V 3 bases and J 3 bases, with 6 bases left between them. This CDR3 spans 12 amino acids. Per germline, CDR1 ENHRY and CDR2 SYGVKD. The CDR3 bases are TGTGCCATCAGTGAAACAGACTACGAGCAGTACTTC. Protein sequence: CAISETDYEQYF.

The chain joins TRBV11-3 to TRBJ2-2, with D uncertain. Germline V gene lookup returns CDR1 SGHNT and CDR2 YENEEA. V was cut by 3 bases and J by 7 bases, with 9 bases left in between. This CDR3 is 13 amino acids long. This chain's CDR3 is CASSFGGGGELFF. The CDR3 region has the DNA TGTGCCAGCAGCTTTGGCGGCGGCGGGGAGCTGTTTTTT.

The chain has TRBV7-2 and TRBJ2-5; D is unclear. V was shortened by 0 bases and J by 5 bases, with 13 bases between the two germline ends. The CDR3 covers 15 residues. Germline V gene lookup returns CDR1 SGHTA and CDR2 FQGNSA. Here the CDR3 reads CASSLAGNYGETQYF. The CDR3 nucleotides are TGTGCCAGCAGCTTAGCAGGAAATTATGGGGAGACCCAGTACTTC.